The clone carrying this T cell receptor beta chain is a singleton in its sample. Its antigen is undetermined. J lost 0 bases, V lost 10 bases, and 12 bases had no gene match. From germline, CDR1 is LNHDA and CDR2 SQIVND (reference sequence). The CDR3 extends over 16 amino acids. These data belong to a study of cytomegalovirus exposure and HLA in healthy donors. Notes on the study in general: Reportedly, diagnosis of cytomegalovirus status by the classifier showed high specificity and sensitivity.

TCRdb keeps only in-frame clones here, not all; method: immunoSEQ multiplex PCR. The profile shows 80,000 to 100,000 clones, roughly 89% of them singletons. Sequences were obtained from PBMCs. The chain links TRBV19 to TRBJ1-3, with 7 bases that match TRBD1. The source is a woman aged 25 to 39 in good health and CMV-seronegative. DNA of the CDR3: TGTGCCACCCGACGGGACAGTTCCTTCTCTGGAAACACCATATATTTT. Its translation: CATRRDSSFSGNTIYF. The variable domain in full, completed from reference TRBV19 and TRBJ1-3, reads DGGITQSPKYLFRKEGQNVTLSCEQNLNHDAMYWYRQDPGQGLRLIYYSQIVNDFQKGDIAEGYSVSREKKESFPLTVTSAQKNPTAFYLCATRRDSSFSGNTIYFGEGSWLTVV.